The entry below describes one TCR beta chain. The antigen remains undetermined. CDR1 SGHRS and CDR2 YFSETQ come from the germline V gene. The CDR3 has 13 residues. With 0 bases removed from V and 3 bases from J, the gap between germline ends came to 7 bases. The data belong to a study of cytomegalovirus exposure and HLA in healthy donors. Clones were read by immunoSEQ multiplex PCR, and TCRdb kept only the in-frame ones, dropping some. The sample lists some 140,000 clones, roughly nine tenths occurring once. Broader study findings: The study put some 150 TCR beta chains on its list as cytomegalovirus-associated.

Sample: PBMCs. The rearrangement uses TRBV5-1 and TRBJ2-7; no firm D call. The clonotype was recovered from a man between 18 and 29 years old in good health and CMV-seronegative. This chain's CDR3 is CASSLGAYYEQYF. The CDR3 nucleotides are TGCGCCAGCAGCTTGGGGGCCTACTACGAGCAGTACTTC.